This T cell receptor beta chain comes out of a study of human CD8 memory T cell subsets. Overall study results and limits: A similarly high level of diversity characterized stem-like memory and precursor exhausted T cells, unlike effector memory cells.

Generation of TCR beta libraries used UMI-labeled 5' RACE. After re-calling the 5' RACE reads, TCRdb lists one entry per CDR3 protein, DNA absent. The sample shows roughly 10,000 distinct CDR3 sequences, and 15% sits with its ten largest clones. To note about this clonotype: The antigen remains unidentified.

TSTEM, the stem-like memory CD8+ T cells, were CCR7+ PD-1- TIGIT-. The CDR3 spans 14 residues. From germline, CDR1 is SGHVS and CDR2 FNYEAQ. Material: CD8+ stem-like memory T cells (TSCM and TCM) sorted from PBMCs. Subset of the sample: stem-like memory CD8 T cells (TSTEM), CCR7+ PD-1- TIGIT-. This clonotype was sampled from a human donor in good health. The rearrangement links TRBV7-6 to TRBJ2-7; lacking DNA, the TRBD1 call made by TCRdb goes unchecked. The CDR3 sequence: CASSSRQGLAEQYF.